This record covers a single T cell receptor beta chain. Naive and memory CD4+ T cell DNA was deep-sequenced without culture. Produced via immunoSEQ multiplex PCR; TCRdb's table is partial and in-frame only. The sample contains about 56,000 clones, about 90% of which appear only once. The source of the sample is a study of CD4 T cells in relation to SARS-CoV-2 and coronaviruses. J was trimmed by 3 bases and V by 8 bases; bases with no gene match: 3. The CDR3 consists of 13 residues. Germline V gene lookup returns CDR1 SNHLY and CDR2 FYNNEI. The receptor's source is an adult with COVID-19. The chain couples TRBV2 to TRBJ2-3, with TRBD2 matching 9 bases. The sample was naive CD4+ T cells from PBMCs. As to subset: naive CD4+ T cells isolated by negative enrichment. The DNA for the CDR3 is TGTGCCAGCCTAGCGGGACAAACAGATACGCAGTATTTT. Translating it yields CASLAGQTDTQYF.